Reported below is one TCR beta chain. The sample comes from a study of blood T cell repertoires in COVID-19. Across the whole study: Both acute and convalescent COVID-19 samples were obtained from the United States, Italy and Spain. T cells, B-cell-depleted T cells, or PBMCs supplied cDNA or gDNA.

The V gene's germline CDR1 is DFQATT and CDR2 SNEGSKA (reference sequence). V was cut by 3 bases and J by 2 bases, with 14 bases left in between. The CDR3 is made up of 14 amino acids. Authors' data handling: Reference gene primer amplification gave estimated nucleated cell counts. Sequenced by immunoSEQ multiplex PCR; TCRdb stores in-frame clones only, minus some. V and J calls and clone size are copied from that table; D and trimming were computed from the DNA. Here the sample spans about 99,000 clones, approximately 89% being singletons. This chain connects TRBV20-1 to TRBJ2-7, with a weak D call TRBD2 (6 bases). This receptor was taken from a woman of 80 years or more in a cohort sampled during active COVID-19. The source material was peripheral blood. The CDR3 loop reads CSASSGSGAYEQYF. The CDR3 nucleotides are TGCAGTGCTAGTTCCGGGAGTGGGGCCTACGAGCAGTACTTC.